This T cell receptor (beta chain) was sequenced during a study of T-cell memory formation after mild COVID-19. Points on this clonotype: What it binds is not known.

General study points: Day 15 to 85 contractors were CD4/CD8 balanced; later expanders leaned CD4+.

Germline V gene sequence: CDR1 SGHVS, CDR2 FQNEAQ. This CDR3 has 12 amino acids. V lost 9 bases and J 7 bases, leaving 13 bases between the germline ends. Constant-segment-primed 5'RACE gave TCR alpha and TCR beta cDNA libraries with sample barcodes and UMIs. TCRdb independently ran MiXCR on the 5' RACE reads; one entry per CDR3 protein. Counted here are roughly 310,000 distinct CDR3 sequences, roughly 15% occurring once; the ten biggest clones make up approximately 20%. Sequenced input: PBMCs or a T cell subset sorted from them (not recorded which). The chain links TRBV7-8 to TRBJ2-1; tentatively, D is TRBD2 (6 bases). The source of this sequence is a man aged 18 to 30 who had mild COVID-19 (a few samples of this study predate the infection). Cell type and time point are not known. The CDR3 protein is CASSGLSNEQFF. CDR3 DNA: TGTGCCAGTTCGGGACTCTCGAATGAGCAGTTCTTC.